A single sample gave rise to the 23 T cell receptor beta chains below, sequenced in a study of T cells after yellow fever vaccination. MiXCR, run by TCRdb on the 5' RACE reads, gives a single entry per CDR3 protein. The profile shows under 300,000 distinct CDR3 sequences, approximately 6.3% of them singletons. The sequenced sample was CD4+ T cells sorted from PBMCs, obtained on the day of the yellow fever booster vaccination. These receptors all stem from a man aged 25-45 years who received the YFV17D yellow fever vaccine.

This clonotype was observed a handful of times. The chain uses TRBV19 and TRBJ1-1; D is ambiguous. V was cut by 3 bases and J by 10 bases, with 9 bases left in between. The CDR3 has 11 amino acids. Germline values: CDR1 LNHDA, CDR2 SQIVND (reference sequence). The CDR3 spells CASSMGNAAFF. In DNA, the CDR3 is TGTGCCAGTAGTATGGGCAATGCAGCTTTCTTT.

This clonotype was seen only a few times. The V call is TRBV7-9, the J call TRBJ2-5, with 8 bases fitting TRBD1. CDR3 size: 15 residues. After removal of 3 bases from V and 7 bases from J, the junction contained 10 bases not matched to a gene. Germline V gene sequence: CDR1 SEHNR, CDR2 FQNEAQ (reference sequence). CDR3 in amino acids: CASSFYSGQDGTQYF. For the CDR3, the DNA is TGTGCCAGCAGCTTTTACTCGGGACAGGACGGGACCCAGTACTTC.

This clonotype has a single count. This sequence joins TRBV9 and TRBJ2-3; D perhaps matches TRBD2 (6 bases). Per germline, CDR1 SGDLS and CDR2 YYNGEE. The V end was cut by 0 bases, the J end by 2 bases, with 13 bases between. The CDR3 extends over 16 amino acids. CDR3 bases: TGTGCCAGCAGCGTAGGAGGAGGGAGGACCACAGATACGCAGTATTTT. It specifies CASSVGGGRTTDTQYF.

Many counts were recorded for this clonotype. The chain is built from TRBV6-5 and TRBJ1-1, with unresolved D. The CDR3 extends over 14 amino acids. Between the trimmed V and J ends, which lost 2 bases and 13 bases, there was a span of 20 bases. From germline, CDR1 is MNHEY and CDR2 SVGAGI. Here the CDR3 reads CASSYVSGRVNVFF. The CDR3 coding sequence is TGTGCCAGCAGTTACGTGAGCGGGCGAGTGAATGTTTTCTTT.

This clonotype has a handful of counts. V is TRBV14 and J is TRBJ2-1; D remains ambiguous. The CDR3 length is 13 residues. Germline values: CDR1 SGHDN, CDR2 FVKESK. V lost 2 bases and J lost 4, with 6 bases in between. As DNA, the CDR3 is TGTGCCAGCAGCCAACTTCTGTACAATGAGCAGTTCTTC. It translates to CASSQLLYNEQFF.

The chain has TRBV20-1 and TRBJ2-5; possibly TRBD2 for D (6 bases). The CDR3 sequence is 12 residues long. V dropped 7 bases and J dropped 5 bases, with 14 bases sitting between them. In germline, CDR1 is DFQATT, CDR2 SNEGSKA (reference sequence). The CDR3 region has the DNA TGCAGTGGTACCGGTGGGAGGGAGACCCAGTACTTC. Translated: CSGTGGRETQYF.

This clonotype was recorded many times. This sequence joins TRBV7-6 and TRBJ2-7; D remains ambiguous. The CDR3 runs 13 residues. The V gene lost 3 bases and the J gene lost 3 bases, with 9 bases spanning the gap. Germline V gene data show CDR1 as SGHVS and CDR2 as FNYEAQ. CDR3 sequence reads: CASSFQPIYEQYF. In DNA form, the CDR3 reads TGTGCCAGCAGCTTCCAGCCGATCTACGAGCAGTACTTC.

In its sample, this clonotype was seen a few times. The chain couples TRBV20-1 to TRBJ2-5; D remains unclear. The V gene lost 2 bases and the J gene lost 3 bases, with 10 bases spanning the gap. The CDR3 runs 13 residues. Germline-derived CDR1 and CDR2 are DFQATT and SNEGSKA (reference sequence). The CDR3, as DNA: TGCAGTGCTAGATGGTCCCTAAAAGAGACCCAGTACTTC. This codes for CSARWSLKETQYF.

This clonotype was recorded many times. CDR3 DNA: TGCAGTGCTAGAGTTTCGGGGAACACCGGGGAGCTGTTTTTT. This sequence encodes CSARVSGNTGELFF. The J gene is TRBJ2-2, the V gene TRBV20-1; D is ambiguous. V was pared by 1 base and J by 1 base, with 7 bases between. Germline lookup yields CDR1 DFQATT and CDR2 SNEGSKA (reference sequence). The CDR3 length is 14 residues.

This sequence joins TRBV7-2 and TRBJ2-1; tentative D call: TRBD1 (6 bases). V lost 3 bases to trimming and J lost 10 bases, with 16 bases between them. The germline gives CDR1 SGHTA, CDR2 FQGNSA. The CDR3 runs to 14 residues. CDR3: CASSFGGLSGEQFF. CDR3 DNA: TGTGCCAGCAGCTTTGGGGGCCTCTCGGGGGAGCAGTTCTTC.

This chain joins TRBV7-8 and TRBJ2-3, with 9 bases aligning to TRBD2. Germline V gene lookup returns CDR1 SGHVS and CDR2 FQNEAQ. The CDR3 covers 16 residues. The junction had 4 bases not matched to a gene; V was cut back by 0 bases and J by 3 bases. The CDR3 protein is CASSLASGLATDTQYF. CDR3 nucleotides: TGTGCCAGCAGCTTAGCTTCGGGACTAGCAACAGATACGCAGTATTTT. Full variable domain (outside the CDR3, taken from reference TRBV7-8 and TRBJ2-3): GAGVSQSPRYKVAKRGQDVALRCDPISGHVSLFWYQQALGQGPEFLTYFQNEAQLDKSGLPSDRFFAERPEGSVSTLKIQRTQQEDSAVYLCASSLASGLATDTQYFGPGTRLTVL.

There are many counts of this clonotype. The chain's CDR3 is CASSLEGQVPETQYF. The CDR3 coding sequence is TGTGCCAGCAGTTTAGAGGGACAGGTACCAGAGACCCAGTACTTC. This chain links TRBV27 with TRBJ2-5; 8 bases agree with TRBD1. Trimming cost V 2 bases and J 4 bases; bases outside gene matches: 6. Germline-derived CDR1 and CDR2 are MNHEY and SMNVEV (reference sequence). The length of the CDR3 is 15 residues.

This clonotype was detected ten times or more. This chain uses TRBV4-2 with TRBJ2-7, with D perhaps TRBD2 (5 bases). CDR1 and CDR2 (germline): LGHNA, YNFKEQ. This CDR3 region has 17 residues. Deletions cut 1 base from V and 3 bases from J, with 19 bases between. The CDR3 bases are TGTGCCAGCAGCCAAGCAGCTAGCATACCAAACAACTACGAGCAGTACTTC. It is translated as CASSQAASIPNNYEQYF.

There are a few counts of this clonotype. The CDR3 here is CASTPRGSDGYTF. The CDR3 DNA reads as TGTGCCAGTACCCCCCGGGGGTCGGATGGCTACACCTTC. The chain couples TRBV19 to TRBJ1-2; D possibly corresponds to TRBD1 (5 bases). Germline V gives CDR1 LNHDA, CDR2 SQIVND (reference sequence). The V end lost 7 bases, the J end lost 6 bases, and 15 bases lay between the germline ends. The CDR3 covers 13 residues.

This clonotype has at least ten counts. The chain links TRBV20-1 to TRBJ2-3; D perhaps matches TRBD2 (6 bases). CDR1 is DFQATT and CDR2 is SNEGSKA in the germline V gene (reference sequence). V was clipped by 0 bases and J by 0 bases, with 10 bases between them. There are 15 residues in the CDR3. The CDR3 DNA sequence: TGCAGTGCTAGAGATCTGCTAGCGAGCACAGATACGCAGTATTTT. Protein sequence: CSARDLLASTDTQYF.

Ten or more counts support this clonotype. V and J are TRBV5-1 and TRBJ2-7, with TRBD1 matching 10 bases. The length of the CDR3 is 15 residues. Germline CDR1 is SGHRS and CDR2 is YFSETQ. Trimming at V came to 4 bases and at J to 0 bases, leaving 4 bases not matched to a gene. CDR3 loop: CASSQGQGSSYEQYF. CDR3 in DNA: TGCGCCAGCAGCCAGGGACAGGGGAGCTCCTACGAGCAGTACTTC.

This clonotype was seen at least ten times. The rearrangement joins TRBV6-5 to TRBJ1-2, with D possibly being TRBD1 (5 bases). There are 17 residues in the CDR3. V was shortened by 0 bases and J by 0 bases, with 14 bases between the two germline ends. Germline lookup yields CDR1 MNHEY and CDR2 SVGAGI. CDR3 in amino acids: CASSYSDYRSTNYGYTF. In DNA form, the CDR3 reads TGTGCCAGCAGTTACTCGGATTACAGGAGTACTAACTATGGCTACACCTTC.

This clonotype was seen only a few times. The genes are TRBV19 and TRBJ2-7; 13 bases align to TRBD2. The CDR3 extends over 15 amino acids. Germline trimming cut 1 base from V and 6 bases from J; bases unmatched to any gene: 3. Germline V gives CDR1 LNHDA, CDR2 SQIVND (reference sequence). DNA of the CDR3: TGTGCCAGTAGTATAGGACTAGCGGGAGGAAGCGAGCAGTACTTC. This translates into CASSIGLAGGSEQYF.

The chain uses TRBV20-1 and TRBJ2-1; TRBD2 might be the D (6 bases). This CDR3 contains 11 residues. Trimming shortened V by 6 bases and J by 8 bases, and 11 bases separated the two germline ends. Germline V gene sequence: CDR1 DFQATT, CDR2 SNEGSKA (reference sequence). CDR3 sequence reads: CSARAGHEQFF. The CDR3 bases are TGCAGTGCCAGGGCGGGGCATGAGCAGTTCTTC.

The V and J genes are TRBV19 and TRBJ2-4, with D possibly matching TRBD2 (5 bases). This CDR3 is built from 14 residues. V shed 3 bases and J shed 5 bases, with 11 bases lying between them. The germline CDR1 and CDR2 sequences are LNHDA and SQIVND (reference sequence). The CDR3 reads CASSIQGGQNIQYF. The CDR3 DNA reads as TGTGCCAGTAGTATCCAAGGAGGCCAAAACATTCAGTACTTC. Filled out from reference TRBV19 and TRBJ2-4, the complete variable domain reads DGGITQSPKYLFRKEGQNVTLSCEQNLNHDAMYWYRQDPGQGLRLIYYSQIVNDFQKGDIAEGYSVSREKKESFPLTVTSAQKNPTAFYLCASSIQGGQNIQYFGAGTRLSVL.

This clonotype showed up just a few times. The rearrangement joins TRBV7-2 to TRBJ2-7, with D perhaps TRBD2 (7 bases). Trimming stripped 3 bases from V and 5 bases from J, with 11 bases between. Germline CDR1 and CDR2: SGHTA and FQGNSA. This CDR3 has 13 residues. CDR3 bases: TGTGCCAGCAGCTTTGTAGGGGGGGACGAGCAGTACTTC. Residues: CASSFVGGDEQYF.

This chain joins TRBV29-1 and TRBJ1-1, with unresolved D. The CDR3 extends over 12 amino acids. The V end lost 5 bases, the J end lost 0 bases, and 7 bases lay between the germline ends. Germline CDR1 and CDR2: SQVTM and ANQGSEA. CDR3 sequence reads: CSVCSLNTEAFF. CDR3 DNA sequence: TGCAGCGTTTGTTCGTTGAACACTGAAGCTTTCTTT. Complete variable domain (other parts from reference TRBV29-1 and TRBJ1-1): SAVISQKPSRDICQRGTSLTIQCQVDSQVTMMFWYRQQPGQSLTLIATANQGSEATYESGFVIDKFPISRPNLTFSTLTVSNMSPEDSSIYLCSVCSLNTEAFFGQGTRLTVV.

This clonotype has ten or more counts. The rearrangement links TRBV7-6 to TRBJ2-3; 10 bases are shared with TRBD1. CDR1 is SGHVS and CDR2 is FNYEAQ in the germline V gene. After removal of 5 bases from V and 3 bases from J, the junction contained 5 bases not matched to a gene. The CDR3 runs 15 residues. The DNA of the CDR3 is TGTGCCAGCAGCGACAGGGGGCTGAGAACAGATACGCAGTATTTT. This sequence encodes CASSDRGLRTDTQYF.